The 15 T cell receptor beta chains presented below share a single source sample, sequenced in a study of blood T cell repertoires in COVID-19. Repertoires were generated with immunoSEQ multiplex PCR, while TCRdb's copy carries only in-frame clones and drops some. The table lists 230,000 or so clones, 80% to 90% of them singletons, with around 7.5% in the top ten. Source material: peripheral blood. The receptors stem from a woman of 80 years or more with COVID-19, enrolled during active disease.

The CDR3 DNA reads as TGCAGCGTTGAAGCCCCTCAGGGGCCCTACGAGCAGTACTTC. Translating gives CSVEAPQGPYEQYF. V is TRBV29-1 and J is TRBJ2-5, with D tentatively TRBD1 (6 bases). Judging by the DNA end, TRBJ2-7 fits better; the J call may be wrong. The CDR3 contains 14 residues. CDR1 and CDR2 from the germline V gene are SQVTM and ANQGSEA.

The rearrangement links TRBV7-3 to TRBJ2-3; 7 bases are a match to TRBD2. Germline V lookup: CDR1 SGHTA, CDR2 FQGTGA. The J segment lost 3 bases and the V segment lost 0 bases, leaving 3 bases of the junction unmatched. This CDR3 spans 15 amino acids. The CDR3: CASSLTGTTTDTQYF. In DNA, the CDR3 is TGTGCCAGCAGCTTAACAGGGACTACTACAGATACGCAGTATTTT.

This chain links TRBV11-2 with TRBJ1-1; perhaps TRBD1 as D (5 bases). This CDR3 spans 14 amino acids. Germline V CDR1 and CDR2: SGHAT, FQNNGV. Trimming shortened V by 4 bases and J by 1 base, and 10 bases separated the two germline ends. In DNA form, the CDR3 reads TGTGCCAGCAGCTCCTTAAGGGGGAACACTGAAGCTTTCTTT. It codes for CASSSLRGNTEAFF.

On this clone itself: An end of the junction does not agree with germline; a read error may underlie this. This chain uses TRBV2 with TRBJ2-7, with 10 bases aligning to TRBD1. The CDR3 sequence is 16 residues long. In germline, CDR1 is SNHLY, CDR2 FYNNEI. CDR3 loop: CASSTTTGTGARSQDF. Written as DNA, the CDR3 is TGTGCCAGCAGCACAACTACCGGGACAGGGGCTCGGAGTCAGGACTTC.

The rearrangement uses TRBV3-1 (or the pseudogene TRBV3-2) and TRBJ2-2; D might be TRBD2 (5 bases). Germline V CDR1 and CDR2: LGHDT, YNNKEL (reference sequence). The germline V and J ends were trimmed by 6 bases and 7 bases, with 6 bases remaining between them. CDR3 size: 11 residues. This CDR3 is CASRRDGELFF. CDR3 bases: TGTGCCAGCAGACGGGACGGGGAGCTGTTTTTT.

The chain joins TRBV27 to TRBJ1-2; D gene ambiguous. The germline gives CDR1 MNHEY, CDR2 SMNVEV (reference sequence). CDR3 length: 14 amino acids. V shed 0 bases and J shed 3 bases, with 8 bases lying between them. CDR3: CASSLSRQDYGYTF. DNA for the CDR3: TGTGCCAGCAGTTTATCCCGGCAGGACTATGGCTACACCTTC.

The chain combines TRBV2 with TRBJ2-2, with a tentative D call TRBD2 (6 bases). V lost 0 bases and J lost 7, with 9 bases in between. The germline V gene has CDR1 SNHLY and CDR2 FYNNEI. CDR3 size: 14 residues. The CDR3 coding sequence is TGTGCCAGCAGTGAAGCAAAGCGGGTCGGGGAGCTGTTTTTT. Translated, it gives CASSEAKRVGELFF.

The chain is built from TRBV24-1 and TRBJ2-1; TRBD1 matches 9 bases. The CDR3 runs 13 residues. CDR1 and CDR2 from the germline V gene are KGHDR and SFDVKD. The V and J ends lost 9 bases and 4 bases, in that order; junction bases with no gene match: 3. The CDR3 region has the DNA TGTGCCACCGCGACAGGGGGATACAATGAGCAGTTCTTC. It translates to CATATGGYNEQFF.

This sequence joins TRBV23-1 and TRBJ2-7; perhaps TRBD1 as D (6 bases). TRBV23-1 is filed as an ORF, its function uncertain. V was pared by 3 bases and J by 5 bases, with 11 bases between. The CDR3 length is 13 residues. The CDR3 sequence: CASSHAGVHEQYF. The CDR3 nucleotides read TGCGCCAGCAGTCATGCAGGGGTGCACGAGCAGTACTTC.

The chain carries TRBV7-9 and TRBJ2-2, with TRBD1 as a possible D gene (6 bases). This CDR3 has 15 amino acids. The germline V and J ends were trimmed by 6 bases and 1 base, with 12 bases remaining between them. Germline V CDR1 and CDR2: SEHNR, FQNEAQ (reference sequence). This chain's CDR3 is CASRPGHLNTGELFF. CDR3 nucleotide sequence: TGTGCCAGCAGGCCGGGACACCTGAACACCGGGGAGCTGTTTTTT.

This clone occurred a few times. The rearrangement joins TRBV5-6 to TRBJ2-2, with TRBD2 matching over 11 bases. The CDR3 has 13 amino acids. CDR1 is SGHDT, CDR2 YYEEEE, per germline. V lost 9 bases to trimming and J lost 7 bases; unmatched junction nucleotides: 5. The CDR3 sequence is CATSGRLSGELFF. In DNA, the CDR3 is TGTGCCACTAGCGGGAGGTTAAGCGGGGAGCTGTTTTTT.

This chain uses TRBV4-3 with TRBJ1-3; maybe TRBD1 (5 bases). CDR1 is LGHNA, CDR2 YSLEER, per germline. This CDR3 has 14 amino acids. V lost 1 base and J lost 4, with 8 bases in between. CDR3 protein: CASSQAGNGNTIYF. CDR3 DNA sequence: TGCGCCAGCAGCCAAGCAGGGAACGGAAACACCATATATTTT.

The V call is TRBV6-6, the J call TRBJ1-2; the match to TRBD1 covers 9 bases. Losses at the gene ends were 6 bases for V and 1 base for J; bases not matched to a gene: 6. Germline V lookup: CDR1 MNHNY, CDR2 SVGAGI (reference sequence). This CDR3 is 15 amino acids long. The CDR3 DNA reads TGTGCCAGCAGCCGGGACAGGGCCAATAACTATGGCTACACCTTC. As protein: CASSRDRANNYGYTF.

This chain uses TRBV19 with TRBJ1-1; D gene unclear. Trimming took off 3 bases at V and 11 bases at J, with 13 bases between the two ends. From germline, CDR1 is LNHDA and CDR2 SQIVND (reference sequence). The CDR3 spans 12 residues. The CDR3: CASSIGFSGAFF. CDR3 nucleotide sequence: TGTGCCAGTAGTATCGGTTTTAGCGGGGCTTTCTTT.

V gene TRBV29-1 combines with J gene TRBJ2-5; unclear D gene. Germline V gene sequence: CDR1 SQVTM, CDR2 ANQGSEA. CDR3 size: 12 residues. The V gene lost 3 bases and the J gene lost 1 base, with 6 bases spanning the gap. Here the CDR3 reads CSVDRSQETQYF. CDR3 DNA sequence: TGCAGCGTTGACAGATCCCAAGAGACCCAGTACTTC.